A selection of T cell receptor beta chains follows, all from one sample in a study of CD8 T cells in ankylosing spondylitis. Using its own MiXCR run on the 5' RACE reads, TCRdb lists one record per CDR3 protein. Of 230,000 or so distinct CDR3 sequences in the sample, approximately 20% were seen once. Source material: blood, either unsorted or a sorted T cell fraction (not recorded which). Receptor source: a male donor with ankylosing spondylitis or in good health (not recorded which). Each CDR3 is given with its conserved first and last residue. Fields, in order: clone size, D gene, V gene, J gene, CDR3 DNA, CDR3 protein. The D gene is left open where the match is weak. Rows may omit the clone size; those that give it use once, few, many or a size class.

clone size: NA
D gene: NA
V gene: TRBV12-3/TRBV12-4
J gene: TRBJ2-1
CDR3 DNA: TGTGCCAGCAGTTTTAGAGCTGAGCAGTTCTTC
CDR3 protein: CASSFRAEQFF

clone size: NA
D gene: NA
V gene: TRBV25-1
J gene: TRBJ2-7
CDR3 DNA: TGTGCCAGCAGGTCGGGGTTCCGCGAGCAGTACTTC
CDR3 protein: CASRSGFREQYF

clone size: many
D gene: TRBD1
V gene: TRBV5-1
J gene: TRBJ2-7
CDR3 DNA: TGCGCCAGCAGCTTGGGCGGACAGGAGTACTACGAGCAGTACTTC
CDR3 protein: CASSLGGQEYYEQYF

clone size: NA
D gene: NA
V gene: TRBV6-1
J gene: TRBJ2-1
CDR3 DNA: TGTGCCAGCAGTGGCTATAGCAGCGGGAATGAGCAGTTCTTC
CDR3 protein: CASSGYSSGNEQFF

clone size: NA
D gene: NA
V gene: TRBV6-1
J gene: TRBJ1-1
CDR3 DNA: TGTGCCAGCAGTGAAGACGCAGGGAACACTGAAGCTTTCTTT
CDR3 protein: CASSEDAGNTEAFF

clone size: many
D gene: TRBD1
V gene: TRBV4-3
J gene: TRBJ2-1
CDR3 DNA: TGCGCCAGCAGCCAAGCGACAGGGGGCTCGGGAAGTCCCGGATACAATGAGCAGTTCTTC
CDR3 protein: CASSQATGGSGSPGYNEQFF

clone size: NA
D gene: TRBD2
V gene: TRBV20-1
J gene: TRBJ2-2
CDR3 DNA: TGCAGTGCCTTACTAGCGGGAGGCACCGGGGAGCTGTTTTTT
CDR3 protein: CSALLAGGTGELFF

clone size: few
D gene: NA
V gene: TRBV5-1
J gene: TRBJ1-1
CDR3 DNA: TGCGCCAGCAGCCCCGGGGCTGGAGGGAACACTGAAGCTTTCTTT
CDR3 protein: CASSPGAGGNTEAFF

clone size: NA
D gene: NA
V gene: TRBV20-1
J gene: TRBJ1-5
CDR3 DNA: TGCAGTGCTAGAAACCCTTCGAGTAGCAATCAGCCCCAGCATTTT
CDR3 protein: CSARNPSSSNQPQHF

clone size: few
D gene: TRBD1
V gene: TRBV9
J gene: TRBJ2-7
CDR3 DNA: TGTGCCAGCAGCGGGCAGGGGGCTTTAGACGAGCAGTACTTC
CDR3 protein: CASSGQGALDEQYF

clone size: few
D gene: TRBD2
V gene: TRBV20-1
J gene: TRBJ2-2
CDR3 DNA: TGCAGTGCTAGAGGACTAGCGGGAGGTAACGCCGGGGAGCTGTTTTTT
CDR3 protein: CSARGLAGGNAGELFF

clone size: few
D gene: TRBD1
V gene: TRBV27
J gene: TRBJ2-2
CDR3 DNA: TGTGCCAGCAGCACCCGGGACAGGGGGATCGCGAACACCGGGGAGCTGTTTTTT
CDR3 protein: CASSTRDRGIANTGELFF

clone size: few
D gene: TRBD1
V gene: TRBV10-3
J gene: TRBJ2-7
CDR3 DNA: TGTGCCATCAGTGAGGGGACAGGGGCCTACGAGCAGTACTTC
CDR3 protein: CAISEGTGAYEQYF

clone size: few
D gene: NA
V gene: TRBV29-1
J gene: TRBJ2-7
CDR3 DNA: TGCAGCGTTGAATCGTCCCGGGACACCTACGAGCAGTACTTC
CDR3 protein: CSVESSRDTYEQYF

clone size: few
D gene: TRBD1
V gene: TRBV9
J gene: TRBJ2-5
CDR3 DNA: TGTGCCAGCAGCGCGGAGGACAGGTACCAAGAGACCCAGTACTTC
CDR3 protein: CASSAEDRYQETQYF

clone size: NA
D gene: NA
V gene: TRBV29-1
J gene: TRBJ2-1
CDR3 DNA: TGCAGCGTTGAGCTGGTAGATGAGCAGTTCTTC
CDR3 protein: CSVELVDEQFF

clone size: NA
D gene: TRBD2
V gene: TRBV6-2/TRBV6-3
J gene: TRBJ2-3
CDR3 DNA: TGTGCCAGCAGTCCGGGACTAGCGACAGCTTCAGATACGCAGTATTTT
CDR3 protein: CASSPGLATASDTQYF

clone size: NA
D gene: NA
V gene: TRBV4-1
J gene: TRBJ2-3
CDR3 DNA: TGCGCCAGCAGCCAAGCTCGGGACGCAGATACGCAGTATTTT
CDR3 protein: CASSQARDADTQYF

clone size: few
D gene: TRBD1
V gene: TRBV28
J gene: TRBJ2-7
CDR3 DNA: TGTGCCAGTAAACGGACAGGGGCTGGTTACGAGCAGTACTTC
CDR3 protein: CASKRTGAGYEQYF

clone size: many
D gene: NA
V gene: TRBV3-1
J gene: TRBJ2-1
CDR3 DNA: TGTGCCAGCAGCCCGGACCCGAGCTCCTACAATGAGCAGTTCTTC
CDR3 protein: CASSPDPSSYNEQFF

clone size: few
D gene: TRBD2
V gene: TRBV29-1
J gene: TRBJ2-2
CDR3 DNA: TGCAGCGGTCAGGATAGCGGGAGGGACACCGGGGAGCTGTTTTTT
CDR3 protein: CSGQDSGRDTGELFF

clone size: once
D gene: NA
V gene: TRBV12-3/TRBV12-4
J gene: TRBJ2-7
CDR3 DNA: TGTGCCAGCAGTTTAGCGGACGCCTCCTACGAGCAGTACTTC
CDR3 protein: CASSLADASYEQYF